Described below is a single T cell receptor (beta chain) sequence and its context. What it binds is unknown. The sort gate was single viable CD3+CD4+CD8-CD45RO+ cells for memory CD4+ T cells. CD4+ T cells were isolated by positive magnetic selection. The data originate from a study of memory CD4+ T cells and cytomegalovirus serostatus. Overall study context: Healthy Belgian adult donors included several CMV-positive and some 25 CMV-negative people.

Whole-study findings and limits: CD4+ memory repertoires contained about two fifths of the 164 reported CMV TCRbeta sequences.

Here immunoSEQ multiplex PCR was the method, and the copy in TCRdb shows in-frame clones only, minus some. This sample carries over 60,000 clones, about 74% of them seen once, and the ten largest clones take around 0.81%. Trimming cost V 0 bases and J 0 bases, with 8 bases left between them. Germline V lookup: CDR1 GTSNPN, CDR2 SVGIG (reference sequence). The CDR3 runs to 15 residues. The chain employs TRBV30 and TRBJ1-4, with D unclear. Sequencing was carried out using memory CD4+ T cells from blood. The clonotype was recovered from an adult in good health and CMV-seronegative. CDR3 residues: CAWSVQHSTNEKLFF. In DNA, the CDR3 is TGTGCCTGGAGTGTACAGCACTCAACTAATGAAAAACTGTTTTTT. The entire variable domain, with the rest obtained from reference TRBV30 and TRBJ1-4, is as follows: SQTIHQWPATLVQPVGSPLSLECTVEGTSNPNLYWYRQAAGRGLQLLFYSVGIGQISSEVPQNLSASRPQDRQFILSSKKLLLSDSGFYLCAWSVQHSTNEKLFFGSGTQLSVL.